One and the same sample provided the 21 T cell receptor beta chains below, sequenced in a study of monozygotic twins with inflammatory bowel disease. TCRdb reanalyzed the 5' RACE reads and collapses them to one entry per CDR3 protein, without DNA. Its table lists about 440,000 distinct CDR3 sequences. The sample comprised blood. These receptors all stem from a human donor with ulcerative colitis or Crohn's disease, or a healthy co-twin of an affected twin (not recorded which).

This chain connects TRBV4-1 to TRBJ2-2; as DNA is missing, the TRBD1 call by TCRdb cannot be tested. In germline, CDR1 is MGHRA, CDR2 YSYEKL. The CDR3 sequence is 17 residues long. The CDR3 is CASSQVVGAENTGELFF.

The J gene is TRBJ2-1, the V gene TRBV12-3 or TRBV12-4; TCRdb outputs TRBD2, but without DNA this stays unchecked. The CDR3 is made up of 12 amino acids. This CDR3 reads CASSPLGGGQFF.

V gene TRBV29-1 combines with J gene TRBJ1-1; the TCRdb D gene call, TRBD1, has no DNA to confirm it. Germline CDR1 is SQVTM and CDR2 is ANQGSEA. The CDR3 length is 14 residues. The CDR3 loop is CSVERGGENTEAFF.

V usage is TRBV6-5 and J usage is TRBJ2-1; no DNA is available, so the TRBD1 call from TCRdb remains unchecked. CDR3 length: 18 amino acids. Germline V lookup: CDR1 MNHEY, CDR2 SVGAGI. The CDR3 sequence is CASSYSIQVQGAPNEQFF.

V and J are TRBV7-8 and TRBJ2-3; TCRdb picks TRBD1, but there is no DNA to check that call. Germline V gene data show CDR1 as SGHVS and CDR2 as FQNEAQ. CDR3 length equals 17 residues. This CDR3 is CASSLYLGGRSTDTQYF.

V and J are TRBV6-2 or TRBV6-3 and TRBJ2-3; TCRdb outputs TRBD1, but without DNA this stays unchecked. Germline V CDR1 and CDR2: MNHEY, SVGEGT. The CDR3 loop spans 13 amino acids. CDR3: CASSSNPGDTQYF.

J is TRBJ2-1 and V is TRBV7-2; TCRdb designates TRBD2, a call that cannot be tested without DNA. The germline CDR1 and CDR2 sequences are SGHTA and FQGNSA. This CDR3 contains 17 residues. This CDR3 is CASSHIKLAGGYNEQFF.

The rearrangement links TRBV2 to TRBJ2-7; TCRdb outputs TRBD2, but without DNA this stays unchecked. CDR1 and CDR2 from the germline V gene are SNHLY and FYNNEI. This CDR3 has 16 amino acids. The CDR3 spells CASSGGGGGITYEQYF.

The J gene is TRBJ1-3, the V gene TRBV28. This CDR3 is built from 13 residues. Per germline, CDR1 MDHEN and CDR2 SYDVKM. CDR3 region: CASNLNSGNAIYF.

The chain combines TRBV7-9 with TRBJ1-5; TCRdb selects TRBD1, and the lack of DNA leaves this call unchecked. CDR3 length: 14 residues. The germline CDR1 and CDR2 sequences are SEHNR and FQNEAQ (reference sequence). Here the CDR3 reads CASSLVTDNQPQHF.

V gene TRBV5-1 combines with J gene TRBJ1-2. Germline lookup yields CDR1 SGHRS and CDR2 YFSETQ. The CDR3 covers 14 residues. This chain's CDR3 is CASSFGGRYYGYTF.

V usage is TRBV12-5 and J usage is TRBJ2-3; TCRdb indicates TRBD2, and absent DNA this call remains unverified. Germline V gene data show CDR1 as LGHNT and CDR2 as FRNRAP. There are 16 residues in the CDR3. CDR3 sequence reads: CASGFNQRGDGDTQYF.

This sequence joins TRBV5-1 and TRBJ1-1. CDR3 length: 14 amino acids. Germline V gene sequence: CDR1 SGHRS, CDR2 YFSETQ. The CDR3 reads CASSLVIGNTEAFF.

This rearrangement joins TRBV5-6 to TRBJ2-3. Germline V gene data show CDR1 as SGHDT and CDR2 as YYEEEE. The CDR3 is 15 residues long. CDR3: CASSLLMAATDTQYF.

The genes are TRBV29-1 and TRBJ2-4. This CDR3 contains 14 residues. Germline CDR1 reads SQVTM; CDR2 reads ANQGSEA. CDR3 loop: CSPRCRVDQNIQYF.

This chain joins TRBV7-2 and TRBJ2-3; there is no DNA to check the TCRdb D call of TRBD2. CDR3 size: 15 residues. Germline CDR1 is SGHTA and CDR2 is FQGNSA. The CDR3 protein is CASSLDGRTTDTQYF.

The chain links TRBV5-1 to TRBJ1-2; TCRdb picks TRBD1, but there is no DNA to check that call. Germline V lookup: CDR1 SGHRS, CDR2 YFSETQ. The CDR3 runs 13 residues. CDR3 protein: CASRMGEHYGYTF.

The chain is built from TRBV20-1 and TRBJ2-2; the TCRdb D gene call, TRBD1, has no DNA to confirm it. This CDR3 comprises 14 residues. Germline V CDR1 and CDR2: DFQATT, SNEGSKA (reference sequence). This CDR3 is CSARQGANTGELFF.

V and J are TRBV27 and TRBJ2-7. CDR1 MNHEY and CDR2 SMNVEV come from the germline V gene (reference sequence). The CDR3 runs 15 residues. This CDR3 reads CASSLRVGGAYEQYF.

The CDR3 loop reads CASSLTGAYEQYF. V usage is TRBV5-1 and J usage is TRBJ2-7; lacking DNA, the TRBD1 call made by TCRdb goes unchecked. CDR3 length: 13 residues. Germline-derived CDR1 and CDR2 are SGHRS and YFSETQ.

The chain couples TRBV6-2 or TRBV6-3 to TRBJ1-1; TCRdb proposes TRBD1, but this gene call is untestable without DNA. From germline, CDR1 is MNHEY and CDR2 SVGEGT. The CDR3 is 17 residues long. CDR3 residues: CASSYSNQGGGNTEAFF.